Only a few counts were recorded for the clone carrying this T cell receptor (beta chain). Its specificity is not known. V gave up 0 bases and J gave up 3 bases; unmatched junction bases: 6. The CDR3 loop spans 18 amino acids. The V gene's germline CDR1 is MNHEY and CDR2 SVGAGI. Via MiXCR, TCRdb re-called the reads, giving one row per CDR3 protein. Counted here are about 310,000 distinct CDR3 sequences, under 20% occurring once; the ten biggest clones make up around 12%. The data stem from a study of T cell repertoires in cytomegalovirus infection. Whole-study findings and limits: Summed frequency of public TCR beta families distinguished CMV carriers with the relevant HLA. In two of eight donors, the top clonotype was HLA-C-restricted CMV-specific.

This chain links TRBV6-5 with TRBJ1-3; 12 bases are a match to TRBD1. The receptor was isolated from a human donor in good health (CMV status not recorded). Some clones in this sample may be carry-over from other donors' samples. The sequenced material came from PBMCs. The CDR3, as DNA: TGTGCCAGCAGTTACTCGAGGGACAGGGGGCACCGTGGAAACACCATATATTTT. This translates into CASSYSRDRGHRGNTIYF.